Listed below are T cell receptor beta chains from one sample, sequenced in a study of control samples from healthy donors and cancer patients. Method: immunoSEQ multiplex PCR; TCRdb's copy keeps in-frame clones and lacks some. The data hold fewer than 250,000 clones, with around 93% observed a single time. The material sequenced was blood. The source is a man in his thirties or forties in good health. Both conserved end residues are trimmed from each CDR3. Fields, in order: V gene, D gene, J gene, CDR3 protein. The D gene is left open where the match is weak.

V: TRBV30
D: NA
J: TRBJ1-4
CDR3: AWGRVSEKLF

V: TRBV19
D: TRBD1
J: TRBJ1-2
CDR3: ASSWTGDYGYT

V: TRBV30
D: TRBD1
J: TRBJ1-3
CDR3: ASNRQGRTIY

V: TRBV5-4
D: TRBD1
J: TRBJ1-4
CDR3: ASSLGGTALEKLF

V: TRBV6-2/TRBV6-3
D: TRBD1
J: TRBJ1-1
CDR3: ASSYPQGGNTEAF

V: TRBV28
D: NA
J: TRBJ1-1
CDR3: ASLGIDTEAF

V: TRBV11-1
D: NA
J: TRBJ2-7
CDR3: ASSLADGREQY

V: TRBV5-1
D: NA
J: TRBJ2-7
CDR3: ASSPGTNYEQY

V: TRBV9
D: NA
J: TRBJ1-2
CDR3: ASSFGIGITYYGYT

V: TRBV9
D: TRBD2
J: TRBJ2-3
CDR3: ASSDQRGGGADTQY

V: TRBV7-9
D: NA
J: TRBJ2-1
CDR3: ASSLTAGNEQF

V: TRBV11-3
D: NA
J: TRBJ2-1
CDR3: ASSLSNEQF

V: TRBV6-1
D: NA
J: TRBJ1-2
CDR3: ASSDAGGMGGYT

V: TRBV7-2
D: TRBD1
J: TRBJ1-2
CDR3: ASSLGVKGGKGYT

V: TRBV6-5
D: NA
J: TRBJ2-7
CDR3: ASSSRGSYEQY

V: TRBV12-3/TRBV12-4
D: NA
J: TRBJ2-1
CDR3: ASSWPWQF

V: TRBV3-1/TRBV3-2
D: NA
J: TRBJ1-6
CDR3: ASKTGQNYNSPLH

V: TRBV9
D: TRBD1
J: TRBJ1-5
CDR3: ASSVGTGGQPQH

V: TRBV7-2
D: NA
J: TRBJ2-3
CDR3: ASSLTSGDTQY

V: TRBV6-5
D: TRBD2
J: TRBJ2-1
CDR3: ASSYLAGLNNEQF

V: TRBV7-8
D: NA
J: TRBJ2-3
CDR3: ASSHYGDTQY

V: TRBV19
D: NA
J: TRBJ2-2
CDR3: ASRPTGTQDAGELF

V: TRBV19
D: TRBD1
J: TRBJ2-1
CDR3: ASRDRAPNEQF

V: TRBV3-1/TRBV3-2
D: NA
J: TRBJ1-5
CDR3: ASGGGVGNQPQH

V: TRBV5-1
D: TRBD2
J: TRBJ2-4
CDR3: ASSLAASGGIDQY

V: TRBV3-1/TRBV3-2
D: NA
J: TRBJ1-1
CDR3: ASSPADKMNTEAF

V: TRBV4-1
D: TRBD1
J: TRBJ2-7
CDR3: ASSQGRDRGREQY

V: TRBV3-1/TRBV3-2
D: NA
J: TRBJ2-7
CDR3: ASSQQIRYEQY

V: TRBV5-1
D: TRBD1
J: TRBJ1-2
CDR3: ASSPDRGLRYGYT

V: TRBV3-1/TRBV3-2
D: NA
J: TRBJ1-5
CDR3: ASSLGFLEQPQH

V: TRBV6-5
D: TRBD1
J: TRBJ2-3
CDR3: ASRGQLNTDTQY

V: TRBV30
D: NA
J: TRBJ1-1
CDR3: AWSGAEAF

V: TRBV28
D: TRBD1
J: TRBJ1-2
CDR3: ASSVPGQTPSRGYT

V: TRBV10-1
D: NA
J: TRBJ2-7
CDR3: ASIPQGSYEQY

V: TRBV5-1
D: NA
J: TRBJ1-1
CDR3: ASSSQTPGNTEAF

V: TRBV5-1
D: NA
J: TRBJ2-3
CDR3: ASSLALIRRADTQY

V: TRBV27
D: TRBD1
J: TRBJ2-4
CDR3: ASSRQGVIGAKNIQY

V: TRBV19
D: NA
J: TRBJ1-3
CDR3: ASSTGQPGNTIY

V: TRBV13
D: NA
J: TRBJ2-5
CDR3: ASSPTLKETQY

V: TRBV6-5
D: NA
J: TRBJ1-4
CDR3: ASSNYAGAQGEKLF

V: TRBV7-6
D: TRBD1
J: TRBJ1-6
CDR3: ASSSTGQHNSPLH

V: TRBV6-5
D: TRBD1
J: TRBJ2-7
CDR3: ASSLDRGPAEQY

V: TRBV7-3
D: NA
J: TRBJ2-2
CDR3: ASSLVRFPGELF

V: TRBV25-1
D: TRBD1
J: TRBJ2-1
CDR3: ASSPRDRVIDEQF

V: TRBV7-7
D: NA
J: TRBJ1-5
CDR3: ASSNHRTKWNQPQH

V: TRBV6-5
D: NA
J: TRBJ1-5
CDR3: ASSSENQPQH